This T cell receptor (beta chain) was recorded in a study of T cells in localized non-small cell lung cancer. Concerning this clone: Antigen unknown.

This CDR3 comprises 17 residues. Germline V CDR1 and CDR2: SGHDT, YYEEEE. J lost 6 bases, V lost 4 bases, and 11 bases had no gene match. Libraries were prepared by immunoSEQ multiplex PCR; TCRdb keeps only in-frame clonotypes and omits some of them. The sample yields under 75,000 clones, 70% to 90% seen once. General study results and limits: Maximal T cell clonality occurred in uninvolved adjacent lung, with tumor ranking below it. A median about 62 of the top 100 tumor clones appeared in adjacent lung.

Sequenced material: peripheral blood, taken before any cancer treatment. V is TRBV5-6 and J is TRBJ2-2; 11 positions agree with TRBD1. This TCR was recovered from a male donor at least 60 years old with stage III squamous cell lung carcinoma. The DNA for the CDR3 is TGTGCCAGCAGCCCCGAAGGACAGGGGGCAAGAGCCGGGGAGCTGTTTTTT. Translation gives CASSPEGQGARAGELFF.